These 19 T cell receptor beta chains originate from one sample sequenced in a study of vaccination effects on CD4 cells after COVID-19. Expansion of antigen-specific CD4+ T cells with viral peptide pools was carried out by the ViraFEST assay before sequencing. Following a roughly 11-day culture, CD4+ T cells were purified. Absence of prior SARS-CoV-2 infection characterized the vaccine recipients, who showed negative nucleocapsid antibodies. The antigens these receptors bind are not known. Method: immunoSEQ multiplex PCR; TCRdb's copy keeps in-frame clones and lacks some. The repertoire includes 37,000 or so clones, approximately 68% of them detected once, and under 15% sits in the top ten. The sequenced sample was CD4+ T cells from PBMCs cultured with HCoV-OC43 spike peptides, obtained before COVID-19 vaccination. As to subset: HCoV-OC43 spike overlapping peptide pool stimulation. The source of these receptors is a human donor who received a COVID-19 vaccine.

This chain connects TRBV15 to TRBJ1-1; D remains ambiguous. The CDR3 spans 14 residues. V lost 9 bases, J lost 1 base, and 15 bases lay in between. Germline V gene lookup returns CDR1 LNHNV and CDR2 YYDKDF (reference sequence). The CDR3 region is CATRFRSENTEAFF. The CDR3 coding sequence is TGTGCCACGAGATTCCGTTCTGAGAACACTGAAGCTTTCTTT.

The V call is TRBV3-1 (or the pseudogene TRBV3-2), the J call TRBJ2-7; no firm D call. The V and J ends lost 5 bases and 3 bases respectively, with 5 bases between them. Germline CDR1 and CDR2: LGHDT and YNNKEL (reference sequence). The CDR3 totals 11 residues. In DNA, the CDR3 is TGTGCCAGCAGCTCAATCTACGAGCAGTACTTC. This encodes CASSSIYEQYF.

CDR3 DNA: TGTGCCAGCAGCCAAGAATTAGGGACCTTCTACAATGAGCAGTTCTTC. Translating it yields CASSQELGTFYNEQFF. The chain is built from TRBV4-2 and TRBJ2-1; D possibly matches TRBD1 or TRBD2 (5 bases each). This CDR3 is built from 16 residues. Per germline, CDR1 LGHNA and CDR2 YNFKEQ. The V end lost 0 bases, the J end lost 3 bases, and 12 bases lay between the germline ends.

For this clone: Other DNA sequences within the sample encode an identical CDR3. This CDR3 is CASSQLAGSYEQYF. CDR3 DNA: TGTGCCAGCAGCCAACTAGCGGGATCCTACGAGCAGTACTTC. This chain connects TRBV3-1 (or the pseudogene TRBV3-2) to TRBJ2-7; 9 bases align to TRBD2. The V and J ends lost 2 bases and 1 base, in that order; junction bases with no gene match: 0. CDR1 is LGHDT, CDR2 YNNKEL, per germline (reference sequence). The CDR3 extends over 14 amino acids.

The CDR3 spells CASSPTGGSHEQFF. DNA of the CDR3: TGTGCCAGCTCACCTACGGGGGGGTCGCATGAGCAGTTCTTC. The genes are TRBV18 and TRBJ2-1; TRBD2 matches 8 bases. J was trimmed by 8 bases and V by 3 bases; bases with no gene match: 6. CDR1 and CDR2 (germline): KGHSH, LQKENI. This CDR3 has 14 amino acids.

The CDR3 nucleotides read TGCAGTGCTAAGCGCGGGCACGAGCAGTACTTC. Protein product: CSAKRGHEQYF. This rearrangement joins TRBV20-1 to TRBJ2-7, with D maybe TRBD2 (5 bases). The CDR3 sequence is 11 residues long. Per germline, CDR1 DFQATT and CDR2 SNEGSKA (reference sequence). V was pared by 4 bases and J by 5 bases, with 9 bases between.

The gene calls are TRBV2 and TRBJ2-1; D not certain. Trimming cost V 3 bases and J 5 bases, with 8 bases left between them. The CDR3 has 13 amino acids. Looked up from germline, CDR1 is SNHLY and CDR2 is FYNNEI. CDR3 loop: CASSDHINNEQFF. CDR3 in DNA: TGTGCCAGCAGTGATCATATAAACAATGAGCAGTTCTTC.

The chain couples TRBV5-1 to TRBJ2-5; D may be TRBD1 or TRBD2 (6 bases each). Germline V gives CDR1 SGHRS, CDR2 YFSETQ. CDR3 length: 16 amino acids. V was trimmed by 5 bases and J by 3 bases, leaving 20 bases between them. The CDR3: CASSRSYGGVKETQYF. The CDR3 DNA reads TGCGCCAGCAGTCGGTCCTACGGGGGCGTAAAAGAGACCCAGTACTTC.

The rearrangement uses TRBV9 and TRBJ1-2; no clear D. Trimming took 0 bases from V and 6 from J, leaving 15 bases between them. The CDR3 length is 15 residues. Per germline, CDR1 SGDLS and CDR2 YYNGEE. Here the CDR3 reads CASSVVSSGVNGYTF. The CDR3 nucleotides are TGTGCCAGCAGCGTAGTGTCCTCGGGTGTGAATGGCTACACCTTC. Combining the CDR3 with reference TRBV9 and TRBJ1-2 gives the whole variable domain DSGVTQTPKHLITATGQRVTLRCSPRSGDLSVYWYQQSLDQGLQFLIQYYNGEERAKGNILERFSAQQFPDLHSELNLSSLELGDSALYFCASSVVSSGVNGYTFGSGTRLTVV.

V usage is TRBV6-5 and J usage is TRBJ2-3, with TRBD2 matching over 8 bases. The trim removed 6 bases at V and 3 bases at J, leaving 8 bases unmatched. Germline CDR1 and CDR2: MNHEY and SVGAGI. The CDR3 loop spans 15 amino acids. Written as DNA, the CDR3 is TGTGCCAGCAGGAGGCGGGGGGCGGGTACAGATACGCAGTATTTT. This gives the protein CASRRRGAGTDTQYF.

This chain joins TRBV2 and TRBJ2-2; perhaps TRBD1 as D (6 bases). With 6 bases removed from V and 0 bases from J, the gap between germline ends came to 11 bases. Germline CDR1 reads SNHLY; CDR2 reads FYNNEI. The CDR3 consists of 15 residues. The CDR3 protein is CASRGDTSNTGELFF. As DNA, the CDR3 is TGTGCCAGCAGGGGGGACACCTCGAACACCGGGGAGCTGTTTTTT.

This clone was seen a few times. V and J are TRBV6-5 and TRBJ1-2, with 7 nucleotides matching TRBD1. Losses at the gene ends were 6 bases for V and 4 bases for J; bases not matched to a gene: 5. The CDR3 is made up of 13 amino acids. Germline lookup yields CDR1 MNHEY and CDR2 SVGAGI. In DNA, the CDR3 is TGTGCCAGCAGGCCGGGACAGAGCTATGGCTACACCTTC. Translating gives CASRPGQSYGYTF.

The genes are TRBV29-1 and TRBJ1-2; TRBD1 aligns across 9 bases. The CDR3 loop spans 13 amino acids. Germline V gene data show CDR1 as SQVTM and CDR2 as ANQGSEA. The V segment lost 4 bases and the J segment 6 bases; nucleotides outside the gene matches: 6. The CDR3 sequence is CSVGPGTGHGYTF. DNA of the CDR3: TGCAGCGTTGGCCCCGGGACAGGGCATGGCTACACCTTC. Variable domain in full (rest from reference TRBV29-1 and TRBJ1-2): SAVISQKPSRDICQRGTSLTIQCQVDSQVTMMFWYRQQPGQSLTLIATANQGSEATYESGFVIDKFPISRPNLTFSTLTVSNMSPEDSSIYLCSVGPGTGHGYTFGSGTRLTVV.

This rearrangement joins TRBV19 to TRBJ1-5, with a possible D match to TRBD1 (6 bases). The CDR3 contains 17 residues. Trimming stripped 5 bases from V and 5 bases from J, with 22 bases between. Germline V CDR1 and CDR2: LNHDA, SQIVND (reference sequence). CDR3 protein: CASSLLPRGQLDQPQHF. As DNA, the CDR3 is TGTGCCAGTAGTCTTCTTCCCCGGGGGCAGCTAGATCAGCCCCAGCATTTT.

Only a few counts were recorded for this clone. Within the sample, other DNA sequences also encode this same CDR3. The chain couples TRBV18 to TRBJ2-3; unclear D gene. The CDR3 extends over 13 amino acids. Germline-derived CDR1 and CDR2 are KGHSH and LQKENI. V was clipped by 2 bases and J by 5 bases, with 8 bases between them. Here the CDR3 DNA reads TGTGCCAGCTCACCAACAAACGGAGATACGCAGTATTTT. It yields the protein CASSPTNGDTQYF.

A few counts support this clone. This chain uses TRBV16 with TRBJ1-1; TRBD1 aligns across 8 bases. The ends lost 1 base at V and 2 bases at J; junction bases unmatched: 9. This CDR3 comprises 17 residues. Germline CDR1 reads KGHSY; CDR2 reads FQNENV. The CDR3 DNA is TGTGCCAGCAGCCAATTAGGACAGGGTAGGGTAAACACTGAAGCTTTCTTT. This gives the protein CASSQLGQGRVNTEAFF.

This clone has a handful of counts. The chain carries TRBV4-1 and TRBJ2-1; D call uncertain. The germline gives CDR1 MGHRA, CDR2 YSYEKL. The germline V and J ends were trimmed by 3 bases and 0 bases, with 15 bases remaining between them. This CDR3 comprises 17 residues. In DNA form, the CDR3 reads TGCGCCAGCAGCCAGAGCCTCACCCTCAGCTCCTACAATGAGCAGTTCTTC. As protein: CASSQSLTLSSYNEQFF.

The rearrangement links TRBV19 to TRBJ1-2; no firm D call. V lost 5 bases and J 4 bases, leaving 14 bases between the germline ends. The CDR3 totals 14 residues. Per the germline V gene, CDR1 is LNHDA and CDR2 is SQIVND (reference sequence). As DNA, the CDR3 is TGTGCCAGTAGTCATCGAAACAGCGGCTATGGCTACACCTTC. Its translation is CASSHRNSGYGYTF.

The chain links TRBV6-5 to TRBJ2-1; TRBD2 agrees at 8 bases. Germline values: CDR1 MNHEY, CDR2 SVGAGI. The CDR3 is made up of 14 amino acids. After removal of 3 bases from V and 3 bases from J, the junction contained 1 base not matched to a gene. In nucleotides, the CDR3 is TGTGCCAGCAGTTATACTAGCGGCTACAATGAGCAGTTCTTC. Translating it yields CASSYTSGYNEQFF.